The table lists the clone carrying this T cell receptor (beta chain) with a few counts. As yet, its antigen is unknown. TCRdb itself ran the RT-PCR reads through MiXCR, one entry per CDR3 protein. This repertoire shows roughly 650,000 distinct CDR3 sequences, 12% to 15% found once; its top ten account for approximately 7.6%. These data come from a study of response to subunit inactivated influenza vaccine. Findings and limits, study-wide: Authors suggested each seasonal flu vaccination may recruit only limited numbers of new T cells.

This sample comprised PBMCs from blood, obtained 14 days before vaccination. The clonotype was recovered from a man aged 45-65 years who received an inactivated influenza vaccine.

In DNA form, the CDR3 reads TGTGCCAGCACCCCTGGGGGCCAATGGGGGTTGAACACTGAAGCTTTCTTT. Translating gives CASTPGGQWGLNTEAFF. This sequence joins TRBV2 and TRBJ1-1; the D gene is possibly TRBD1 (6 bases). The CDR3 has 17 residues. CDR1 and CDR2 from the germline V gene are SNHLY and FYNNEI. V lost 7 bases to trimming and J lost 0 bases, with 21 bases between them. Filled out from reference TRBV2 and TRBJ1-1, the complete variable domain reads EPEVTQTPSHQVTQMGQEVILRCVPISNHLYFYWYRQILGQKVEFLVSFYNNEISEKSEIFDDQFSVERPDGSNFTLKIRSTKLEDSAMYFCASTPGGQWGLNTEAFFGQGTRLTVV.